These 29 T cell receptor beta chains share one sample of origin, sequenced in a study of cytomegalovirus exposure and HLA in healthy donors. 13 Jbeta primers and 60 Vbeta primers were used for the PCR. The protocol was immunoSEQ multiplex PCR, while the TCRdb copy is restricted to in-frame clones and leaves out a portion. The sample has 150,000 to 200,000 clones, 84% seen once; the top ten hold 0.25% to 0.3%. Material: PBMCs. The source of these receptors is a boy between 10 and 17 years old in good health and CMV-seronegative.

The genes are TRBV13 and TRBJ2-1, with D tentatively TRBD1 (5 bases). This CDR3 contains 12 residues. The germline V gene has CDR1 PRHDT and CDR2 FYEKMQ (reference sequence). Trimming cost V 6 bases and J 8 bases, with 11 bases left between them. Written as DNA, the CDR3 is TGTGCCAGCAGTATAAGGGGCGATGAGCAGTTCTTC. Translated, it gives CASSIRGDEQFF.

The chain employs TRBV4-2 and TRBJ2-7; 11 nucleotides agree with TRBD1. The CDR3 has 21 residues. Germline CDR1 LGHNA, CDR2 YNFKEQ. V shed 0 bases and J 2 bases; nucleotides not matched to a gene: 18. The CDR3 is CASSQDYEGQGVRLITYEQYF. The CDR3 DNA is TGTGCCAGCAGCCAAGATTATGAGGGACAGGGGGTAAGACTAATCACCTACGAGCAGTACTTC.

V usage is TRBV14 and J usage is TRBJ2-3, with D possibly being TRBD2 (6 bases). CDR1 SGHDN and CDR2 FVKESK come from the germline V gene. The V and J ends lost 0 bases and 5 bases respectively, with 12 bases between them. The CDR3 sequence is 15 residues long. The CDR3 bases are TGTGCCAGCAGCCAAGATTCGGGGGTCGGAGATACGCAGTATTTT. Translating it yields CASSQDSGVGDTQYF.

CDR3: CASRVRGESGANVLTF. The CDR3 DNA reads as TGTGCCAGCAGAGTCAGGGGGGAATCTGGGGCCAACGTCCTGACTTTC. The rearrangement links TRBV2 to TRBJ2-6, with D perhaps matching TRBD1 (7 bases). Germline V lookup: CDR1 SNHLY, CDR2 FYNNEI. The CDR3 contains 16 residues. Trimming pared 6 bases from V and 1 base from J, leaving 13 bases between.

V gene TRBV5-6 combines with J gene TRBJ2-7, with 9 bases lining up with TRBD1. In germline, CDR1 is SGHDT, CDR2 YYEEEE. The trim removed 3 bases at V and 0 bases at J, leaving 10 bases unmatched. The CDR3 totals 17 residues. In nucleotides, the CDR3 is TGTGCCAGCAGCTCAGAACTGACAGGGGGTTACTCCTACGAGCAGTACTTC. Protein sequence: CASSSELTGGYSYEQYF.

This chain joins TRBV30 and TRBJ1-6; the match to TRBD1 covers 7 bases. J lost 6 bases, V lost 0 bases, and 8 bases had no gene match. CDR3 size: 16 residues. The V gene's germline CDR1 is GTSNPN and CDR2 SVGIG (reference sequence). CDR3: CAWSVPTTGSNSPLHF. The CDR3 coding sequence is TGTGCCTGGAGTGTCCCCACGACAGGGAGTAATTCACCCCTCCACTTT.

This clone turned up a few times. The chain employs TRBV27 and TRBJ2-1; 7 bases map to TRBD2. The CDR3 contains 15 residues. The V gene's germline CDR1 is MNHEY and CDR2 SMNVEV (reference sequence). The trim removed 6 bases at V and 5 bases at J, leaving 10 bases unmatched. The CDR3 spells CASRRAGLNNNEQFF. CDR3 DNA sequence: TGTGCCAGCAGAAGAGCGGGACTAAACAACAATGAGCAGTTCTTC.

The chain combines TRBV5-6 with TRBJ1-2, with D possibly being TRBD1 (5 bases). Between the trimmed V and J ends, which lost 0 bases and 3 bases, there was a span of 6 bases. The CDR3 has 13 residues. Germline V gives CDR1 SGHDT, CDR2 YYEEEE. The CDR3 sequence is CASSLGGDYGYTF. DNA for the CDR3: TGTGCCAGCAGCTTGGGGGGGGACTATGGCTACACCTTC.

The J gene is TRBJ2-1, the V gene TRBV6-6; possible D gene TRBD2, 6 bases. This CDR3 comprises 15 residues. The germline V gene has CDR1 MNHNY and CDR2 SVGAGI (reference sequence). V was cut by 2 bases and J by 7 bases, with 15 bases left in between. This chain's CDR3 is CASSYTPGTQNEQFF. CDR3 sequence (DNA): TGTGCCAGCAGTTACACCCCCGGGACTCAGAATGAGCAGTTCTTC.

The chain employs TRBV5-5 and TRBJ1-5; no clear D gene. The CDR3 has 12 amino acids. Per the germline V gene, CDR1 is SGHKS and CDR2 is YYEKEE (reference sequence). The V and J ends lost 1 base and 5 bases respectively, with 4 bases between them. CDR3 amino acids: CASSLRDQPQHF. The CDR3 region has the DNA TGTGCCAGCAGCTTGCGAGATCAGCCCCAGCATTTT. Drawing the rest from reference TRBV5-5 and TRBJ1-5, the complete variable domain is DAGVTQSPTHLIKTRGQQVTLRCSPISGHKSVSWYQQVLGQGPQFIFQYYEKEERGRGNFPDRFSARQFPNYSSELNVNALLLGDSALYLCASSLRDQPQHFGDGTRLSIL.

This rearrangement joins TRBV7-9 to TRBJ1-2; D not resolved. The CDR3 loop spans 13 amino acids. Germline CDR1 is SEHNR and CDR2 is FQNEAQ (reference sequence). The V gene lost 3 bases and the J gene lost 3 bases, with 8 bases spanning the gap. The CDR3 region has the DNA TGTGCCAGCAGCTTGACGGACTACTATGGCTACACCTTC. Amino acid sequence: CASSLTDYYGYTF.

This chain joins TRBV21-1 and TRBJ2-2; the table calls TRBD1, which could not be checked here. TRBV21-1 is a pseudogene locus. There are 16 residues in the CDR3. The CDR3 DNA follows: TGTGCCAGCAGCTCCCCCGGAGACAGGGTCACCGGGGAGCTGTTTTTT. Amino acid sequence: CASSSPGDRVTGELFF.

The chain links TRBV30 to TRBJ2-2, with 11 bases identical to TRBD2. The CDR3 is made up of 16 amino acids. Germline V gene sequence: CDR1 GTSNPN, CDR2 SVGIG (reference sequence). The V gene end was trimmed by 7 bases and the J gene end by 5 bases; junction bases not matched to a gene: 12. Written as DNA, the CDR3 is TGTGCCTCATGTTGTAGCGGGGGGGCCCCTACCGGGGAGCTGTTTTTT. Its protein is CASCCSGGAPTGELFF.

This clone was seen a single time. The J gene is TRBJ2-5, the V gene TRBV7-2, with TRBD2 identical over 9 bases. CDR1 and CDR2 from the germline V gene are SGHTA and FQGNSA. The ends lost 5 bases at V and 4 bases at J; junction bases unmatched: 14. The CDR3 totals 17 residues. The CDR3 loop is CASSPSLGLAGVETQYF. The DNA for the CDR3 is TGTGCCAGCAGCCCGAGTCTTGGCTTAGCGGGGGTAGAGACCCAGTACTTC.

The rearrangement joins TRBV11-2 to TRBJ2-2; TRBD1 aligns across 7 bases. CDR1 and CDR2 (germline): SGHAT, FQNNGV. CDR3 length: 13 amino acids. The ends lost 5 bases at V and 6 bases at J; junction bases unmatched: 3. The CDR3 region is CASSLDRAGELFF. The CDR3 DNA sequence: TGTGCCAGCAGCCTCGACAGGGCCGGGGAGCTGTTTTTT.

The rearrangement joins TRBV5-1 to TRBJ1-2; the match to TRBD1 covers 9 bases. CDR1 and CDR2 from the germline V gene are SGHRS and YFSETQ. There are 16 residues in the CDR3. Trimming took 4 bases from V and 0 from J; bases not matched to a gene: 7. The CDR3 loop reads CASSPGGQGANYGYTF. The CDR3 DNA reads TGCGCCAGCAGCCCGGGGGGACAGGGTGCTAACTATGGCTACACCTTC.

V is TRBV30 and J is TRBJ1-4; no firm D call. The CDR3 loop spans 14 amino acids. Trimming stripped 7 bases from V and 3 bases from J, with 15 bases between. The germline V gene encodes CDR1 GTSNPN and CDR2 SVGIG (reference sequence). CDR3 nucleotide sequence: TGTGCCTACGATCCAGGAAGGTCTAATGAAAAACTGTTTTTT. Amino acid sequence: CAYDPGRSNEKLFF.

The V and J genes are TRBV19 and TRBJ1-2; no definite D call. Trimming removed 4 bases at V and 6 bases at J, with 12 bases between. The CDR3 covers 13 residues. CDR1 and CDR2 (germline): LNHDA, SQIVND (reference sequence). The CDR3 loop is CASSTRGTHGYTF. In DNA, the CDR3 is TGTGCCAGTAGTACCCGGGGAACCCATGGCTACACCTTC.

The rearrangement joins TRBV4-1 to TRBJ1-1, with no clear D. Germline V CDR1 and CDR2: MGHRA, YSYEKL. The CDR3 consists of 16 residues. Trimming cost V 3 bases and J 1 base, with 15 bases left between them. The chain's CDR3 is CASSHVRPGGNTEAFF. The CDR3 DNA sequence: TGCGCCAGCAGCCATGTCCGACCGGGTGGGAACACTGAAGCTTTCTTT.

The chain recombines TRBV19 with TRBJ2-6; D may be TRBD1 (6 bases). Trimming pared 4 bases from V and 5 bases from J, leaving 12 bases between. CDR1 LNHDA and CDR2 SQIVND come from the germline V gene (reference sequence). The CDR3 is made up of 15 amino acids. The CDR3 loop reads CASSTRGVRANVLTF. CDR3 in DNA: TGTGCCAGTAGTACCAGGGGCGTGAGGGCCAACGTCCTGACTTTC.

The CDR3 is CASSLEGQGLRYTF. Written as DNA, the CDR3 is TGCGCCAGCAGCTTAGAGGGACAGGGGCTGCGCTACACCTTC. This chain joins TRBV5-1 and TRBJ1-2; TRBD1 aligns across 10 bases. Trimming cost V 2 bases and J 9 bases; bases outside gene matches: 7. The germline gives CDR1 SGHRS, CDR2 YFSETQ. CDR3 length: 14 amino acids.

The rearrangement links TRBV9 to TRBJ1-5; 8 bases are a match to TRBD1. This CDR3 is built from 16 residues. Germline trimming cut 0 bases from V and 4 bases from J; bases unmatched to any gene: 6. In germline, CDR1 is SGDLS, CDR2 YYNGEE. The CDR3: CASSVGPQGANQPQHF. Written as DNA, the CDR3 is TGTGCCAGCAGCGTAGGCCCGCAGGGGGCTAATCAGCCCCAGCATTTT.

The chain combines TRBV4-1 with TRBJ2-7, with 9 bases identical to TRBD2. This CDR3 is 16 amino acids long. V shed 6 bases, J shed 5 bases, and the junction held 14 bases outside the gene matches. CDR1 is MGHRA and CDR2 is YSYEKL in the germline V gene. CDR3 amino acids: CASSPWWREGLDEQYF. In DNA, the CDR3 is TGCGCCAGCAGTCCCTGGTGGCGGGAGGGCCTGGACGAGCAGTACTTC.

The V call is TRBV6-1, the J call TRBJ2-1; perhaps TRBD2 as D (5 bases). Trimming cost V 0 bases and J 9 bases, with 12 bases left between them. The length of the CDR3 is 14 residues. CDR1 is MNHNS and CDR2 is SASEGT in the germline V gene. As DNA, the CDR3 is TGTGCCAGCAGTGAAGCGGCGCGGGTTCCTGAGCAGTTCTTC. Translated, it gives CASSEAARVPEQFF.

With respect to this clone: Other DNA variants within this sample encode the same CDR3. The rearrangement links TRBV18 to TRBJ1-1; D possibly corresponds to TRBD1 (6 bases). The length of the CDR3 is 14 residues. V was pared by 2 bases and J by 1 base, with 8 bases between. Germline assignment: CDR1 KGHSH and CDR2 LQKENI. DNA for the CDR3: TGTGCCAGCTCACCATTACAGGGGAACACTGAAGCTTTCTTT. This sequence encodes CASSPLQGNTEAFF.

The rearrangement joins TRBV7-9 to TRBJ2-1; 11 nucleotides line up with TRBD2. V trimming: 4 bases; J trimming: 4 bases; junction bases outside the gene matches: 3. Germline lookup yields CDR1 SEHNR and CDR2 FQNEAQ (reference sequence). CDR3 length: 15 residues. The CDR3 sequence is CASSSSGGYYNEQFF. The CDR3 DNA reads TGTGCCAGCAGCTCTAGCGGGGGGTATTACAATGAGCAGTTCTTC.

The chain couples TRBV30 to TRBJ1-2; 8 nucleotides agree with TRBD1. After removal of 5 bases from V and 8 bases from J, the junction contained 7 bases not matched to a gene. Germline loops: CDR1 GTSNPN, CDR2 SVGIG (reference sequence). This CDR3 has 12 amino acids. CDR3 residues: CAWDGQGRGYTF. The CDR3 DNA reads as TGTGCCTGGGACGGACAGGGCCGGGGCTACACCTTC.

This chain uses TRBV7-2 with TRBJ2-1, with a weak D call TRBD2 (5 bases). Germline loops: CDR1 SGHTA, CDR2 FQGNSA. This CDR3 contains 16 residues. Trimming took off 1 base at V and 4 bases at J, with 14 bases between the two ends. CDR3 region: CASSLGGLRRYNEQFF. In DNA, the CDR3 is TGTGCCAGCAGCTTAGGAGGACTTAGGCGTTACAATGAGCAGTTCTTC.

This clone was seen a few times. The rearrangement uses TRBV5-1 and TRBJ1-4; D gene unclear. Germline V CDR1 and CDR2: SGHRS, YFSETQ. The CDR3 length is 13 residues. Between the trimmed V and J ends, which lost 2 bases and 6 bases, there was a span of 8 bases. This chain's CDR3 is CASSLVEDEKLFF. CDR3 DNA: TGCGCCAGCAGCTTAGTGGAGGATGAAAAACTGTTTTTT.